The rows below give T cell receptor beta chains drawn from one sample of a study of CD8 T cells in ankylosing spondylitis. TCRdb passed the 5' RACE reads through MiXCR, listing each CDR3 protein once. In the table there are approximately 150,000 distinct CDR3 sequences, roughly 10% of which are singletons. The source material was blood, either unsorted or a sorted T cell fraction (not recorded which). Every receptor here comes from a female donor with ankylosing spondylitis or in good health (not recorded which). CDR3s include the opening cysteine and the closing phenylalanine or tryptophan. A D gene is named only where the DNA matches it firmly. Size values are once, few and many counts, or a class for expanded clones, and some rows have none.

clone size: -
J gene: TRBJ2-7
V gene: TRBV6-5
D gene: TRBD1
CDR3 protein: CASSYSRDRPTYEQYF
CDR3 DNA: TGTGCCAGCAGTTACTCGAGGGACAGGCCTACCTACGAGCAGTACTTC

clone size: -
J gene: TRBJ2-1
V gene: TRBV6-2/TRBV6-3
D gene: -
CDR3 protein: CASSYSNYEQFF
CDR3 DNA: TGTGCCAGCAGTTACTCGAACTATGAGCAGTTCTTC

clone size: -
J gene: TRBJ2-7
V gene: TRBV27
D gene: TRBD2
CDR3 protein: CASRRTSGSYEQYF
CDR3 DNA: TGTGCCAGCAGGCGGACTAGCGGATCCTACGAGCAGTACTTC

clone size: few
J gene: TRBJ1-6
V gene: TRBV12-3/TRBV12-4
D gene: -
CDR3 protein: CASRVGAGGSPLHF
CDR3 DNA: TGTGCCAGCAGGGTAGGGGCCGGTGGGTCACCCCTCCACTTT

clone size: few
J gene: TRBJ2-7
V gene: TRBV7-8
D gene: -
CDR3 protein: CASSSASDSYEQYF
CDR3 DNA: TGTGCCAGCAGTTCTGCCTCCGACAGCTACGAGCAGTACTTC

clone size: few
J gene: TRBJ2-1
V gene: TRBV27
D gene: TRBD2
CDR3 protein: CASSNRAGGYNEQFF
CDR3 DNA: TGTGCCAGCAGTAATCGAGCGGGAGGGTACAATGAGCAGTTCTTC

clone size: -
J gene: TRBJ1-6
V gene: TRBV9
D gene: TRBD1
CDR3 protein: CASSEGQGTNSPLHF
CDR3 DNA: TGTGCCAGCAGCGAGGGACAGGGAACTAATTCACCCCTCCACTTT

clone size: few
J gene: TRBJ2-1
V gene: TRBV28
D gene: -
CDR3 protein: CASARGNEQFF
CDR3 DNA: TGTGCCAGCGCCCGAGGCAATGAGCAGTTCTTC

clone size: -
J gene: TRBJ2-7
V gene: TRBV4-2
D gene: TRBD1
CDR3 protein: CASSQAGQGNEQYF
CDR3 DNA: TGTGCCAGCAGCCAGGCGGGACAGGGTAACGAGCAGTACTTC

clone size: few
J gene: TRBJ2-1
V gene: TRBV11-1
D gene: -
CDR3 protein: CASSFRGSLTQGMVSYNEQFF
CDR3 DNA: TGTGCCAGCAGCTTTCGGGGCTCCTTGACCCAGGGCATGGTCTCCTACAATGAGCAGTTCTTC

clone size: many
J gene: TRBJ2-1
V gene: TRBV7-6
D gene: -
CDR3 protein: CASSAYVGASSYNEQFF
CDR3 DNA: TGTGCCAGCAGCGCATACGTAGGAGCCAGCTCCTACAATGAGCAGTTCTTC

clone size: many
J gene: TRBJ2-1
V gene: TRBV20-1
D gene: TRBD2
CDR3 protein: CSAKTLAGGLNEQFF
CDR3 DNA: TGCAGTGCTAAAACCTTAGCGGGAGGGCTAAATGAGCAGTTCTTC

clone size: few
J gene: TRBJ2-7
V gene: TRBV28
D gene: -
CDR3 protein: CASRSPGNPYEQYF
CDR3 DNA: TGTGCCAGCAGATCCCCCGGGAACCCCTACGAGCAGTACTTC

clone size: few
J gene: TRBJ2-1
V gene: TRBV6-5
D gene: -
CDR3 protein: CASSYSRATVYNEQFF
CDR3 DNA: TGTGCCAGCAGTTACTCAAGGGCCACGGTCTACAATGAGCAGTTCTTC

clone size: medium-sized
J gene: TRBJ2-1
V gene: TRBV3-2
D gene: -
CDR3 protein: CASSQDHSPYSYNEQFF
CDR3 DNA: TGTGCCAGCAGCCAAGATCACTCACCCTACTCCTACAATGAGCAGTTCTTC

clone size: -
J gene: TRBJ2-7
V gene: TRBV7-9
D gene: TRBD1
CDR3 protein: CASSSTGAYEQYF
CDR3 DNA: TGTGCCAGCAGCTCGACAGGGGCCTACGAGCAGTACTTC

clone size: few
J gene: TRBJ1-4
V gene: TRBV7-9
D gene: TRBD1
CDR3 protein: CASSDPGTGQGKLFF
CDR3 DNA: TGTGCCAGCAGCGATCCCGGGACAGGCCAGGGAAAACTGTTTTTT

clone size: many
J gene: TRBJ1-6
V gene: TRBV11-2
D gene: -
CDR3 protein: CASSLARGSYNSPLHF
CDR3 DNA: TGTGCCAGCAGCTTAGCTCGGGGCTCCTATAATTCACCCCTCCACTTT

clone size: few
J gene: TRBJ2-7
V gene: TRBV11-2
D gene: -
CDR3 protein: CASSLPPGGVGEQYF
CDR3 DNA: TGTGCCAGCAGCTTACCCCCGGGCGGGGTCGGCGAGCAGTACTTC

clone size: few
J gene: TRBJ2-1
V gene: TRBV5-1
D gene: -
CDR3 protein: CASSFEGPNEQFF
CDR3 DNA: TGCGCCAGCAGCTTCGAGGGCCCCAATGAGCAGTTCTTC

clone size: many
J gene: TRBJ2-1
V gene: TRBV5-5
D gene: -
CDR3 protein: CASSLEGNSPLYEQFF
CDR3 DNA: TGTGCCAGCAGCTTGGAAGGGAACTCCCCCCTCTATGAGCAGTTCTTC

clone size: few
J gene: TRBJ2-1
V gene: TRBV7-9
D gene: -
CDR3 protein: CASSLGVENDNEQFF
CDR3 DNA: TGTGCCAGCTCCCTAGGGGTAGAGAACGACAATGAGCAGTTCTTC

clone size: -
J gene: TRBJ2-1
V gene: TRBV11-1
D gene: -
CDR3 protein: CASSGLSGHSSSYNEQFF
CDR3 DNA: TGTGCCAGCAGCGGACTAAGCGGACACTCGAGCTCCTACAATGAGCAGTTCTTC

clone size: medium-sized
J gene: TRBJ1-1
V gene: TRBV5-5
D gene: -
CDR3 protein: CASSGKNREDGTEAFF
CDR3 DNA: TGTGCCAGCAGTGGTAAAAACAGGGAAGACGGCACTGAAGCTTTCTTT

clone size: few
J gene: TRBJ2-5
V gene: TRBV7-2
D gene: TRBD2
CDR3 protein: CASSGGGSGSIGETQYF
CDR3 DNA: TGTGCCAGCAGCGGGGGGGGGAGCGGGAGTATTGGAGAGACCCAGTACTTC

clone size: few
J gene: TRBJ1-1
V gene: TRBV28
D gene: -
CDR3 protein: CASSLPTGFSAEAFF
CDR3 DNA: TGTGCCAGCAGCCTACCGACAGGCTTTAGCGCTGAAGCTTTCTTT

clone size: few
J gene: TRBJ2-1
V gene: TRBV6-2/TRBV6-3
D gene: -
CDR3 protein: CASSPLEVWRRPTTGSNEQFF
CDR3 DNA: TGTGCCAGCAGCCCGTTAGAGGTCTGGCGGAGACCCACGACGGGGAGCAATGAGCAGTTCTTC

clone size: many
J gene: TRBJ2-1
V gene: TRBV5-6
D gene: -
CDR3 protein: CASSADFGPQFF
CDR3 DNA: TGTGCCAGCAGCGCCGACTTCGGGCCGCAGTTCTTC

clone size: few
J gene: TRBJ2-7
V gene: TRBV7-8
D gene: -
CDR3 protein: CASSSSLPSSYEQYF
CDR3 DNA: TGTGCCAGCAGTTCCTCGCTTCCTAGCTCCTACGAGCAGTACTTC

clone size: few
J gene: TRBJ1-1
V gene: TRBV10-2
D gene: -
CDR3 protein: CASSDPNGGTEAFF
CDR3 DNA: TGCGCCAGCAGTGACCCTAATGGGGGCACTGAAGCTTTCTTT

clone size: few
J gene: TRBJ2-3
V gene: TRBV5-6
D gene: -
CDR3 protein: CASSFEVLRDTDTQYF
CDR3 DNA: TGTGCCAGCAGCTTTGAGGTGTTAAGGGACACAGATACGCAGTATTTT

clone size: many
J gene: TRBJ2-4
V gene: TRBV29-1
D gene: TRBD2
CDR3 protein: CSVEEGTSGRTYKNIQYF
CDR3 DNA: TGCAGCGTTGAAGAAGGGACTAGCGGAAGAACTTACAAAAACATTCAGTACTTC

clone size: -
J gene: TRBJ2-7
V gene: TRBV27
D gene: -
CDR3 protein: CASSPGDLDPYEQYF
CDR3 DNA: TGTGCCAGCAGTCCAGGGGACCTAGACCCCTACGAGCAGTACTTC

clone size: few
J gene: TRBJ1-5
V gene: TRBV24-1
D gene: -
CDR3 protein: CATSESQHF
CDR3 DNA: TGTGCCACCAGTGAGAGCCAGCATTTT

clone size: -
J gene: TRBJ1-1
V gene: TRBV12-5
D gene: -
CDR3 protein: CASGPDLNTEAFF
CDR3 DNA: TGTGCTAGTGGCCCGGATTTGAACACTGAAGCTTTCTTT

clone size: many
J gene: TRBJ2-1
V gene: TRBV6-1
D gene: -
CDR3 protein: CASSGGPAYNEQFF
CDR3 DNA: TGTGCCAGCAGCGGGGGGCCTGCTTACAATGAGCAGTTCTTC

clone size: -
J gene: TRBJ2-7
V gene: TRBV11-3
D gene: -
CDR3 protein: CASSLGRGSSYEQYF
CDR3 DNA: TGTGCCAGCAGCTTAGGACGGGGAAGCTCCTACGAGCAGTACTTC

clone size: many
J gene: TRBJ2-7
V gene: TRBV27
D gene: -
CDR3 protein: CASSLSGLAYEQYF
CDR3 DNA: TGTGCCAGCAGCTTGAGCGGCCTTGCCTACGAGCAGTACTTC

clone size: -
J gene: TRBJ1-2
V gene: TRBV12-3/TRBV12-4
D gene: -
CDR3 protein: CASSLPRGPPSYGYTF
CDR3 DNA: TGTGCCAGCAGTTTACCTCGTGGACCCCCGAGCTATGGCTACACCTTC

clone size: once
J gene: TRBJ2-3
V gene: TRBV5-6
D gene: TRBD2
CDR3 protein: CASSLSGSSVDTQYF
CDR3 DNA: TGTGCCAGCAGCTTGAGCGGGAGTAGTGTAGATACGCAGTATTTT

clone size: many
J gene: TRBJ2-7
V gene: TRBV12-3/TRBV12-4
D gene: -
CDR3 protein: CASSPPSSYEQYF
CDR3 DNA: TGTGCCAGCAGTCCCCCAAGCTCCTACGAGCAGTACTTC

clone size: -
J gene: TRBJ2-7
V gene: TRBV20-1
D gene: -
CDR3 protein: CSASSAGEQYF
CDR3 DNA: TGCAGTGCTAGCAGTGCAGGCGAGCAGTACTTC

clone size: many
J gene: TRBJ2-7
V gene: TRBV12-3/TRBV12-4
D gene: -
CDR3 protein: CASSLIGGSYEQYF
CDR3 DNA: TGTGCCAGCAGTTTAATAGGAGGGAGCTACGAGCAGTACTTC

clone size: many
J gene: TRBJ2-2
V gene: TRBV4-3
D gene: TRBD2
CDR3 protein: CASSQAAGGPTGELFF
CDR3 DNA: TGCGCCAGCAGCCAAGCCGCGGGAGGGCCCACCGGGGAGCTGTTTTTT

clone size: few
J gene: TRBJ1-2
V gene: TRBV20-1
D gene: TRBD1
CDR3 protein: CSARGTGFPGYTF
CDR3 DNA: TGCAGTGCTAGGGGGACAGGGTTTCCTGGCTACACCTTC

clone size: many
J gene: TRBJ2-1
V gene: TRBV4-3
D gene: -
CDR3 protein: CASSQEMSASYNEQFF
CDR3 DNA: TGCGCCAGCAGCCAAGAGATGAGCGCCTCCTACAATGAGCAGTTCTTC

clone size: few
J gene: TRBJ1-1
V gene: TRBV29-1
D gene: -
CDR3 protein: CSVDGTGLMNTEAFF
CDR3 DNA: TGCAGCGTTGATGGGACGGGTTTGATGAACACTGAAGCTTTCTTT

clone size: few
J gene: TRBJ2-1
V gene: TRBV12-3/TRBV12-4
D gene: -
CDR3 protein: CASSSRYEQFF
CDR3 DNA: TGTGCCAGCAGTTCGCGATATGAGCAGTTCTTC

clone size: many
J gene: TRBJ2-2
V gene: TRBV12-3/TRBV12-4
D gene: -
CDR3 protein: CASSLPRGPNTGELFF
CDR3 DNA: TGTGCCAGCAGCCTGCCGAGGGGCCCAAACACCGGGGAGCTGTTTTTT

clone size: -
J gene: TRBJ2-1
V gene: TRBV28
D gene: -
CDR3 protein: CASSWDYNEQFF
CDR3 DNA: TGTGCCAGCAGTTGGGACTACAATGAGCAGTTCTTC

clone size: few
J gene: TRBJ2-2
V gene: TRBV7-2
D gene: -
CDR3 protein: CASSLAQNTGELFF
CDR3 DNA: TGTGCCAGCAGCTTAGCGCAGAACACCGGGGAGCTGTTTTTT

clone size: many
J gene: TRBJ2-2
V gene: TRBV29-1
D gene: -
CDR3 protein: CSVENKGELFF
CDR3 DNA: TGCAGCGTTGAAAACAAAGGGGAGCTGTTTTTT